The clone carrying this TCR beta chain occurred many times. What it binds is not known. The CDR3 totals 12 residues. The germline V gene encodes CDR1 SNHLY and CDR2 FYNNEI. With 6 bases removed from V and 4 bases from J, the gap between germline ends came to 10 bases. The data were taken from a study of T cells in Graves' hyperthyroidism and ophthalmopathy. General study points: Among clonotypes expanded in thyroid above 0.001, most were also found in blood.

Template material for amplifying TCR beta CDR3 regions consisted of RNA transcripts. Initially, a first-round RT-PCR of the TCR CDR3 employed the HTBI primer set. One entry per CDR3 protein results from TCRdb running MiXCR on the multiplex PCR reads. The sample lists around 600,000 distinct CDR3 sequences; approximately 42% were seen once. Investigators excluded patients with uncontrolled infection, other autoimmune disease, pregnancy or lactation. Thyroid ultrasound, orbital computed tomography, clinical symptoms, and serum thyroxine and TRAb underpinned diagnoses. This chain uses TRBV2 with TRBJ2-7; D is uncertain. The sequenced sample was peripheral blood or thyroid tissue (not recorded which). This clonotype originated in an adult man with Graves' disease, either hyperthyroidism or ophthalmopathy (not recorded which). CDR3 loop: CASSPISYEQYF. The DNA for the CDR3 is TGTGCCAGCAGCCCTATATCATACGAGCAGTACTTC.